Listed below are T cell receptor beta chains from one sample, sequenced in a study of T cell responses to AZD1222 COVID-19 vaccine. Libraries were prepared by immunoSEQ multiplex PCR; TCRdb keeps only in-frame clonotypes and omits some of them. The sample lists 65,000 to 90,000 clones; around nine tenths were seen once. The input for sequencing was peripheral blood, taken 28 days after the second AZD1222 dose. Receptors originate from an adult who received the AZD1222 COVID-19 vaccine. CDR3s include the opening cysteine and the closing phenylalanine or tryptophan. The order of the fields is D gene, clone size, V gene, J gene, CDR3 length, CDR3 DNA, CDR3 protein. D genes are given only for firm matches. Rows give clone size only sometimes, using once, few, many, or a class for an expanded clone.

TRBD2	.	TRBV6-5	TRBJ2-7	15	TGTGCCAGCACCTCAAAACTAGCGGGAGGATACGAGCAGTACTTC	CASTSKLAGGYEQYF
.	.	TRBV6-9	TRBJ2-1	13	TGTGCCAGCAATAGTGAAGTCCCATTTGAGCAGTTCTTC	CASNSEVPFEQFF
.	.	TRBV19	TRBJ1-2	10	TGTGCCAGTGGACGGTTCGGCTACACCTTC	CASGRFGYTF
.	.	TRBV6-5	TRBJ2-7	13	TGTGCCAGCAGTTACTTGGGAGACTACGAGCAGTACTTC	CASSYLGDYEQYF
TRBD2	.	TRBV4-1	TRBJ2-1	16	TGCGCCAGCAGCCAAGATATCGCGGGAGCCTACAATGAGCAGTTCTTC	CASSQDIAGAYNEQFF
TRBD2	.	TRBV6-5	TRBJ2-1	14	TGTGCCTCGCGGACCGGGACTACTTACAATGAGCAGTTCTTC	CASRTGTTYNEQFF
TRBD1	.	TRBV6-5	TRBJ1-5	15	TGTGCCAGCAGTTCGGACAGGGAGGGAACTCAGCCCCAGCATTTT	CASSSDREGTQPQHF
.	.	TRBV5-1	TRBJ1-2	16	TGCGCCAGCAGCTTGAGGGCTGCAGGGACGACCAATGGCTACACCTTC	CASSLRAAGTTNGYTF
.	.	TRBV19	TRBJ1-5	13	TGTGCCAGTAGCGGACAGTTAGGTCAGCCCCAGCATTTT	CASSGQLGQPQHF
.	few	TRBV27	TRBJ1-6	15	TGTGCCAGCAGTTTATGGCCCAGGGATAATTCACCCCTCCACTTT	CASSLWPRDNSPLHF
TRBD1	.	TRBV27	TRBJ1-4	15	TGTGCCAGCAGTTTAGGGACAGCAACTAATGAAAAACTGTTTTTT	CASSLGTATNEKLFF
.	.	TRBV6-5	TRBJ1-2	14	TGTGCCAGCAAGGGTTCAAGGGAGGGCTATGGCTACACCTTC	CASKGSREGYGYTF
.	.	TRBV7-8	TRBJ2-1	16	TGTGCCAGCAGCTTAAGGTTCCAGGGAATGACTAATGAGCAGTTCTTC	CASSLRFQGMTNEQFF
.	.	TRBV5-5	TRBJ1-2	14	TGTGCCAGCAGCTTGGCCGATCCGACTTATGGCTACACCTTC	CASSLADPTYGYTF
TRBD1	.	TRBV7-2	TRBJ1-2	15	TGTGCCAGCAGCTTGGGGACAGGGGAAGACTATGGCTACACCTTC	CASSLGTGEDYGYTF
.	.	TRBV6-5	TRBJ1-1	13	TGTGCCAGCATGGGGGGCCCCCCAGGAGAAGCTTTCTTT	CASMGGPPGEAFF
TRBD1	.	TRBV30	TRBJ1-2	13	TGTGCCTGGACCCTGACAGGGACCTATGGCTACACCTTC	CAWTLTGTYGYTF